Sequencing of this T cell receptor (beta chain) was carried out in a study of blood T cell repertoires in COVID-19. Looking at the study overall: Sites across the United States, Italy and Spain contributed samples from acute and convalescent COVID-19. PBMCs, B-cell-depleted T cells, or T cells were the source of the cDNA or gDNA that made up the material.

Original processing notes: Researchers report that nucleated cell counts were estimated from reference gene primer amplification. The data were produced by immunoSEQ multiplex PCR, yet TCRdb's version contains in-frame clones alone and is incomplete. V, J and clone size reflect that table, while D and trimming were determined from the DNA. The sample shows around 190,000 clones, approximately 91% of them seen only once. This clone was detected only once. Germline V gives CDR1 SGDLS, CDR2 YYNGEE. This CDR3 spans 15 amino acids. The V end was cut by 3 bases, the J end by 7 bases, with 16 bases between. The sequence was collected from a man aged 50 or older with COVID-19, enrolled during active disease. The J gene is TRBJ1-4, the V gene TRBV9; D is undetermined. The sequencing sample was made of peripheral blood. CDR3 residues: CASSATPYRGEKLFF. CDR3 DNA: TGTGCCAGCAGCGCCACTCCCTACCGGGGTGAAAAACTGTTTTTT.